This TCR beta chain appears in the sequencing data of a study of CD8 T cells in Susac syndrome. RNA amounts of about 0.5 to 1 ug underwent reverse transcription with random hexamers. Amplification of TCR beta CDR3 by immunoSEQ multiplex PCR spanned 54 Vbeta and 13 Jbeta. TCRdb ran MiXCR on the immunoSEQ multiplex PCR reads and lists one entry per CDR3 protein. The sample has some 120,000 distinct CDR3 sequences, nearly 95% seen once. The controls were healthy donors who were matched for age and sex. FACS enriched CD8+ TEMRA cells, while bulk CD8+ and CD4+ were negatively isolated. The TCR sequence derives from a human donor in good health. Material: CD4+ T cells from PBMCs.

CDR3 bases: TGTGCCAGTAGTACCCAGGACAGAGAAGCTTTCTTT. Protein product: CASSTQDREAFF. The chain recombines TRBV19 with TRBJ1-1; perhaps TRBD1 as D (6 bases). Germline V gives CDR1 LNHDA, CDR2 SQIVND (reference sequence). Trimming stripped 4 bases from V and 8 bases from J, with 11 bases between. The CDR3 has 12 amino acids.